These 10 T cell receptor beta chains originate from one sample sequenced in a study of blood T cell repertoires in COVID-19. Using immunoSEQ multiplex PCR, the repertoire was profiled, and TCRdb retains in-frame clones only, with some absent. The sample records roughly 180,000 clones, approximately 80% being singletons. Specimen: PBMCs or T cells enriched from blood (not recorded which). The receptor source for this set is a man between 60 and 75 years old who had been exposed to COVID-19.

This rearrangement joins TRBV9 to TRBJ2-1, with D tentatively TRBD1 (5 bases). From germline, CDR1 is SGDLS and CDR2 YYNGEE. Trimming cost V 0 bases and J 7 bases, with 8 bases left between them. There are 13 residues in the CDR3. The CDR3 is CASSVAAGNEQFF. The CDR3 nucleotides are TGTGCCAGCAGCGTAGCGGCAGGGAATGAGCAGTTCTTC.

The chain carries TRBV27 and TRBJ2-1, with TRBD2 matching over 10 bases. The CDR3 is 17 amino acids. V lost 0 bases, J lost 3 bases, and 5 bases stayed unmatched. The germline V gene encodes CDR1 MNHEY and CDR2 SMNVEV (reference sequence). The CDR3 sequence is CASSLSFRTSGYNEQFF. CDR3 nucleotides: TGTGCCAGCAGTTTATCTTTCCGGACTAGCGGCTACAATGAGCAGTTCTTC.

This clone has a single count. V is TRBV29-1 and J is TRBJ2-1; D is possibly TRBD1 (5 bases). V lost 6 bases and J 2 bases, leaving 11 bases between the germline ends. CDR1 is SQVTM, CDR2 ANQGSEA, per germline. This CDR3 contains 13 residues. CDR3 in DNA: TGCAGCGTCCTAGGGGTAGCCTACAATGAGCAGTTCTTC. Residues: CSVLGVAYNEQFF.

This sequence joins TRBV2 and TRBJ2-2; tentative D call: TRBD1 (6 bases). Germline V lookup: CDR1 SNHLY, CDR2 FYNNEI. V shed 6 bases and J shed 1 base, with 9 bases lying between them. The CDR3 loop spans 14 amino acids. CDR3 loop: CASSLTGNTGELFF. CDR3 in DNA: TGTGCCAGCAGCTTGACAGGGAACACCGGGGAGCTGTTTTTT.

The chain is built from TRBV19 and TRBJ2-7; D is perhaps TRBD1 (6 bases). With 6 bases removed from V and 0 bases from J, the gap between germline ends came to 12 bases. CDR1 and CDR2 from the germline V gene are LNHDA and SQIVND (reference sequence). CDR3 length: 14 amino acids. CDR3 protein: CASRQGQNSYEQYF. The CDR3 DNA reads TGTGCCAGTAGACAGGGCCAAAACTCCTACGAGCAGTACTTC.

This rearrangement joins TRBV25-1 to TRBJ1-1, with 7 nucleotides matching TRBD1. Germline loops: CDR1 MGHDK, CDR2 SYGVNS. V shed 8 bases and J 0 bases; nucleotides not matched to a gene: 6. The length of the CDR3 is 14 residues. Here the CDR3 reads CASGGTVMNTEAFF. The DNA for the CDR3 is TGTGCCAGCGGGGGGACAGTCATGAACACTGAAGCTTTCTTT.

J is TRBJ2-2 and V is TRBV24-1; D not resolved. The CDR3 is 13 amino acids. From germline, CDR1 is KGHDR and CDR2 SFDVKD. V was shortened by 7 bases and J by 3 bases, with 8 bases between the two germline ends. CDR3 in DNA: TGTGCCACCAGCCCCCAGTACACCGGGGAGCTGTTTTTT. It yields the protein CATSPQYTGELFF.

The chain carries TRBV7-6 and TRBJ1-5; the D is unclear. Trimming stripped 5 bases from V and 5 bases from J, with 13 bases between. The CDR3 contains 14 residues. Looked up from germline, CDR1 is SGHVS and CDR2 is FNYEAQ. The CDR3: CASSPEGGDQPQHF. CDR3 nucleotides: TGTGCCAGCAGCCCAGAGGGCGGTGATCAGCCCCAGCATTTT.

The V gene is TRBV29-1, the J gene TRBJ2-5, with D maybe TRBD2 (5 bases). Per the germline V gene, CDR1 is SQVTM and CDR2 is ANQGSEA. With 6 bases removed from V and 1 base from J, the gap between germline ends came to 15 bases. The CDR3 sequence is 14 residues long. CDR3 sequence reads: CSVATRAVQETQYF. As DNA, the CDR3 is TGCAGCGTCGCAACGCGGGCCGTCCAAGAGACCCAGTACTTC.

This clone was recorded a few times. The chain uses TRBV5-4 and TRBJ2-7, with TRBD1 matching over 8 bases. Germline V lookup: CDR1 SGHNT, CDR2 YYREEE (reference sequence). The J segment lost 2 bases and the V segment lost 0 bases, leaving 7 bases of the junction unmatched. The CDR3 spans 16 residues. The CDR3 DNA reads as TGTGCCAGCAGCTTGGGTCCGGACAGGGACCCCTACGAGCAGTACTTC. It specifies CASSLGPDRDPYEQYF.